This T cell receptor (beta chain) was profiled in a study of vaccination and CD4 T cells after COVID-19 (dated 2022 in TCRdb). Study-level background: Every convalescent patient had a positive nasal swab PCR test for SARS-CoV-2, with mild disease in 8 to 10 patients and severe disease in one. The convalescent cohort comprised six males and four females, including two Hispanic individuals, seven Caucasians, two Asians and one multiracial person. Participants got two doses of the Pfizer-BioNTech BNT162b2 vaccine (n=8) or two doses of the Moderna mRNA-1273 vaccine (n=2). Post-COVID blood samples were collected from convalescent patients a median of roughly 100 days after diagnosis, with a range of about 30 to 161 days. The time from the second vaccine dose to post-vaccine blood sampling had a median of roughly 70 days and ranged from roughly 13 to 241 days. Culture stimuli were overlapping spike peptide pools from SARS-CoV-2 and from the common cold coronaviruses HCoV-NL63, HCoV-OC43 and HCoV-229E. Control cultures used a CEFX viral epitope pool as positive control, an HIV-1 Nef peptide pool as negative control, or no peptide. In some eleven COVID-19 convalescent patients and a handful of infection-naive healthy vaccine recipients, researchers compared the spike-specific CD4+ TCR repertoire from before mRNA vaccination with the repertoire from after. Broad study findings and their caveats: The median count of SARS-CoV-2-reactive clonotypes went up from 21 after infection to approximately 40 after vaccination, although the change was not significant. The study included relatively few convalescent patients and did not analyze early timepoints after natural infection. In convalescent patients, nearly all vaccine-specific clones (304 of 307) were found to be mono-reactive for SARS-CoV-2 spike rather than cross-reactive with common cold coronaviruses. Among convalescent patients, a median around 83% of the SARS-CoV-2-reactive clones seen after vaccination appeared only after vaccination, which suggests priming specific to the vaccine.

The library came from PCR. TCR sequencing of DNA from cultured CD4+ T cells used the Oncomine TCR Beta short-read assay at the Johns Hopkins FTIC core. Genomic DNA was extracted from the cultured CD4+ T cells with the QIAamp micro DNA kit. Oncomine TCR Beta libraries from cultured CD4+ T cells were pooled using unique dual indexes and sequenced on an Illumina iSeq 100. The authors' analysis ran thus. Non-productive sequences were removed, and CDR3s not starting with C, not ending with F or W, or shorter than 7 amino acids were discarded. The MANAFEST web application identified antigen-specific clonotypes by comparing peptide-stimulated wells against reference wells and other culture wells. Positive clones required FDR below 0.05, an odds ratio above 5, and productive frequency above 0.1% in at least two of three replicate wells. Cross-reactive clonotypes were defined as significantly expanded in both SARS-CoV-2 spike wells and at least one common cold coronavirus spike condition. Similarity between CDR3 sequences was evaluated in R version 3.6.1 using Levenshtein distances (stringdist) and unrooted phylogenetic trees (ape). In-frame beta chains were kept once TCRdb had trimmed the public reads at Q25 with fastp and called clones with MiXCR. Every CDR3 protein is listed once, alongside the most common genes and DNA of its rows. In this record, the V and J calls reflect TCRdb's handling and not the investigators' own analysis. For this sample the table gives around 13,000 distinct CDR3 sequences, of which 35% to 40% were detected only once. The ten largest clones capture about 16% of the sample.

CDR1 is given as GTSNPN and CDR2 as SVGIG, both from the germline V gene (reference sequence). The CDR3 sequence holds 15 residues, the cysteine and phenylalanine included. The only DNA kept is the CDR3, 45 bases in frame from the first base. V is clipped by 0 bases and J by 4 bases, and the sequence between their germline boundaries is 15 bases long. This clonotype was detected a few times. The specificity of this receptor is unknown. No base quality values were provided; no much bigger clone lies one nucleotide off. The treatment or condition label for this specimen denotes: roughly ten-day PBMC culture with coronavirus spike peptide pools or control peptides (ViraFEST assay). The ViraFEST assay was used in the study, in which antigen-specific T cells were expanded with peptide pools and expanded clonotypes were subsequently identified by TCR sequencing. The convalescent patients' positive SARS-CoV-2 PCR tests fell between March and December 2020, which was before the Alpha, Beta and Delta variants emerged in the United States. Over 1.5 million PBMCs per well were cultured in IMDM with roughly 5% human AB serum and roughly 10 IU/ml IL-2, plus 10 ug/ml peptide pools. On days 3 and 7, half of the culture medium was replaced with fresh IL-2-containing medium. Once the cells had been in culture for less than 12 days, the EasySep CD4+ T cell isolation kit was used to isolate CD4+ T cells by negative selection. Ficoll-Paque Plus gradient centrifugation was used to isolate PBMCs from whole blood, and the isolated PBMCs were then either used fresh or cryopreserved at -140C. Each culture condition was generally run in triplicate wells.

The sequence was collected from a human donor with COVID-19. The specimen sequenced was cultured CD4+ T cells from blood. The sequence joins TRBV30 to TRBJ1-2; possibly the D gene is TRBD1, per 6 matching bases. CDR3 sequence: CAWSVPGQTVYGYTF. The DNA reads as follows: TGTGCCTGGAGTGTACCAGGACAGACCGTCTATGGCTACACCTTC.